This paragraph reports one TCR beta chain. Its specificity is unknown. The junction and the germline gene differ at one end; a read error may be behind it. This sample stems from a study of read filtering for tumor transcriptome and immune sequencing. Study in general: Patients were 17 male and some 13 female, mean age 65.9 years, range about 47 to 85. DNase treatment preceded whole-transcriptome library preparation. General study findings and limits: About four fifths of IR-seq clonotypes had a single read, yet these held approximately 3.5% of reads.

Molecular barcoded adaptors covering alpha/delta and beta/gamma chains were used on 400 ng RNA. One entry per CDR3 protein, called by TCRdb with MiXCR from the reads. The table records about 62,000 distinct CDR3 sequences, around 20% of them present only once. This CDR3 region has 15 residues. Germline-derived CDR1 and CDR2 are SNHLY and FYNNEI. The chain recombines TRBV2 with TRBJ2-5, with 8 bases lining up with TRBD1. This TCR came from a donor at least 40 years old with multiple myeloma. The sequenced sample was a population of CD138-negative cells sorted from bone marrow. CDR3 nucleotides: TGTGCTAGCAGTGACACAGGGGGAGGAGACGAGACCCAGTACTTC. As protein: CASSDTGGGDETQYF.